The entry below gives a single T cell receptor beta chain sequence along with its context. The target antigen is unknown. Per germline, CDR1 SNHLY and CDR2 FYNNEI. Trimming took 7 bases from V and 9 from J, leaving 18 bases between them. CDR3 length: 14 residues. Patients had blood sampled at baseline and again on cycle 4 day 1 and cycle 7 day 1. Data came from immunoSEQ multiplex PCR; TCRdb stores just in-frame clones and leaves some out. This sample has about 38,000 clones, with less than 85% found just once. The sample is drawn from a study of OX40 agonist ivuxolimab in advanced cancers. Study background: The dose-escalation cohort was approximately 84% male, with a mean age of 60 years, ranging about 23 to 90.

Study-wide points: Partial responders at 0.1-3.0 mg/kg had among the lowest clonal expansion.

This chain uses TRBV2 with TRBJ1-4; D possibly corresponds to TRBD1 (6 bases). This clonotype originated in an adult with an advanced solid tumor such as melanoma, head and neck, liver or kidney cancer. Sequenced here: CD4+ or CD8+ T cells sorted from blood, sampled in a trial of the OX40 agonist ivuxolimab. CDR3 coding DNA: TGTGCCAGCACCGGACAGAGGGCCGGAAAAAAACTGTTTTTT. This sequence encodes CASTGQRAGKKLFF. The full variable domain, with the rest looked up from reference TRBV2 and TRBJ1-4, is EPEVTQTPSHQVTQMGQEVILRCVPISNHLYFYWYRQILGQKVEFLVSFYNNEISEKSEIFDDQFSVERPDGSNFTLKIRSTKLEDSAMYFCASTGQRAGKKLFFGSGTQLSVL.